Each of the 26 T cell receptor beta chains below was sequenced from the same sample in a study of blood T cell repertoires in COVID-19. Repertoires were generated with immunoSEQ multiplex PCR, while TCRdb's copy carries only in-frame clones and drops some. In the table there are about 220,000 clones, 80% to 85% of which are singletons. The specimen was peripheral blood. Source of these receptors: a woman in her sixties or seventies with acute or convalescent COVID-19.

Here the CDR3 DNA reads TGTGCCAGCAGCGTTCGCGCGGGGGGAGGGGAGCAGTACTTC. It encodes CASSVRAGGGEQYF. The chain links TRBV9 to TRBJ2-7; 8 bases line up with TRBD2. Germline lookup yields CDR1 SGDLS and CDR2 YYNGEE. The trim removed 2 bases at V and 7 bases at J, leaving 8 bases unmatched. This CDR3 is built from 14 residues.

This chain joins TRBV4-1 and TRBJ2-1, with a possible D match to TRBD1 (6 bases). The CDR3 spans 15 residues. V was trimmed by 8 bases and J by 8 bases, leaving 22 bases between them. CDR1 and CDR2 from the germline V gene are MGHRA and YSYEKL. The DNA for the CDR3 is TGCGCCAGCTGTTTCACAGGGAAATTTGAAGATGAGCAGTTCTTC. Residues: CASCFTGKFEDEQFF.

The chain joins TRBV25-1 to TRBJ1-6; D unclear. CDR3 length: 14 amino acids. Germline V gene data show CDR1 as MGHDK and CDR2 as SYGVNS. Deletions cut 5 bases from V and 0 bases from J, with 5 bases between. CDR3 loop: CASSHSSYNSPLHF. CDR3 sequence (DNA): TGTGCCAGCAGTCACAGCTCCTATAATTCACCCCTCCACTTT.

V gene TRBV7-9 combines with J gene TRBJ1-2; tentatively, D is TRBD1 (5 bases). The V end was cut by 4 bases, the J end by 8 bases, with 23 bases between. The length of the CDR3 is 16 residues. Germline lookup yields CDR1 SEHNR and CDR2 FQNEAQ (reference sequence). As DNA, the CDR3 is TGTGCCAGCAGCTCCCACTCCCCTGGGGGGGTGGACGGCTACACCTTC. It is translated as CASSSHSPGGVDGYTF.

CDR3 residues: CSVGGNPRETQYF. CDR3 in DNA: TGCAGCGTTGGAGGCAACCCTCGGGAGACCCAGTACTTC. The V gene is TRBV29-1, the J gene TRBJ2-5; no clear D. Per the germline V gene, CDR1 is SQVTM and CDR2 is ANQGSEA. This CDR3 has 13 residues. V lost 4 bases and J lost 5, with 14 bases in between.

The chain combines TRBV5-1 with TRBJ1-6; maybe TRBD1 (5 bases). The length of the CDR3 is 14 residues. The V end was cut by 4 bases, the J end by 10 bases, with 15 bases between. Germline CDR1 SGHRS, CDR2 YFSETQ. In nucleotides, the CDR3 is TGCGCCAGCAGCGCGGACCAGGGCGGCTCACCCCTCCACTTT. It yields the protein CASSADQGGSPLHF.

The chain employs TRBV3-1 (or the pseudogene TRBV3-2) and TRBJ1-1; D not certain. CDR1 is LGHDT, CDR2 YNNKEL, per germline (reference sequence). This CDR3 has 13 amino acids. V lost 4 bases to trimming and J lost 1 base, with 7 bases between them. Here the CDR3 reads CASSRGGNTEAFF. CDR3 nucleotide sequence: TGTGCCAGCAGCCGAGGCGGGAACACTGAAGCTTTCTTT.

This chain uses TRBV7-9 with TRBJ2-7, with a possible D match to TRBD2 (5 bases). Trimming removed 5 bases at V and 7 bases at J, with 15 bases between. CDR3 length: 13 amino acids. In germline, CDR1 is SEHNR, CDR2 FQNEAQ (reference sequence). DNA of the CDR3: TGTGCCAGCAGCCTGGGAGTCCTGGGGGAGCAGTACTTC. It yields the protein CASSLGVLGEQYF. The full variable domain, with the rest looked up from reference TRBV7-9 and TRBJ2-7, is DTGVSQNPRHKITKRGQNVTFRCDPISEHNRLYWYRQTLGQGPEFLTYFQNEAQLEKSRLLSDRFSAERPKGSFSTLEIQRTEQGDSAMYLCASSLGVLGEQYFGPGTRLTVT.

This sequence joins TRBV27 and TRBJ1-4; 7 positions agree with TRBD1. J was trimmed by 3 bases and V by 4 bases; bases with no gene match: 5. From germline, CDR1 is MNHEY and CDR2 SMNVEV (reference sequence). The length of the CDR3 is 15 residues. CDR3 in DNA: TGTGCCAGCAGTTATAACAGGGGTTCTAATGAAAAACTGTTTTTT. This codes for CASSYNRGSNEKLFF.

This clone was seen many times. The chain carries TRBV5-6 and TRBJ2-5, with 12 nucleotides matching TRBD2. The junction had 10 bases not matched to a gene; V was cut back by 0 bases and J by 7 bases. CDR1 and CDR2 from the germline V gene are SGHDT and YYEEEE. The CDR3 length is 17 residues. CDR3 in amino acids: CASSLVTTSGGTGTQYF. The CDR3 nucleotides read TGTGCCAGCAGCTTGGTTACTACTAGCGGGGGGACGGGGACCCAGTACTTC.

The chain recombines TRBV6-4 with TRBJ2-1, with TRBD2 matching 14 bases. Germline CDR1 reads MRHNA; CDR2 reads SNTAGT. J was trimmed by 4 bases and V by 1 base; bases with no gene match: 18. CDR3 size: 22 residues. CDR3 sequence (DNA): TGTGCCAGCAGTGACTTGTTGTTGGGACTAGCGGGGGAAATCCGGTCATACAATGAGCAGTTCTTC. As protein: CASSDLLLGLAGEIRSYNEQFF.

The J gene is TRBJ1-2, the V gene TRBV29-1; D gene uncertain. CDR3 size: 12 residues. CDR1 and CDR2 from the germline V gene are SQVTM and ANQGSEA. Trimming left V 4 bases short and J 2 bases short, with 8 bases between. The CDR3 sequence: CSVGADNYGYTF. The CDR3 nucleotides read TGCAGCGTTGGGGCAGACAACTATGGCTACACCTTC. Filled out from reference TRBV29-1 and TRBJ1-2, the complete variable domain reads SAVISQKPSRDICQRGTSLTIQCQVDSQVTMMFWYRQQPGQSLTLIATANQGSEATYESGFVIDKFPISRPNLTFSTLTVSNMSPEDSSIYLCSVGADNYGYTFGSGTRLTVV.

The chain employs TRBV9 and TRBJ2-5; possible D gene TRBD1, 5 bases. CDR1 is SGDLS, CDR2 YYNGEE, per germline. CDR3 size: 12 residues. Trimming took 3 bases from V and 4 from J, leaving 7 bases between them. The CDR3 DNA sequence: TGTGCCAGCAGCGGGCAGGGAGAGACCCAGTACTTC. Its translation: CASSGQGETQYF.

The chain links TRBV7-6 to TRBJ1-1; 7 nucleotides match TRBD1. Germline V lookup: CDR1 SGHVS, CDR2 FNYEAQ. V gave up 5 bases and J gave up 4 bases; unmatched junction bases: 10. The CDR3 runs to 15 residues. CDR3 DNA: TGTGCCAGCAGCGCACACAGGGGTTGGAGCACTGAAGCTTTCTTT. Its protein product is CASSAHRGWSTEAFF.

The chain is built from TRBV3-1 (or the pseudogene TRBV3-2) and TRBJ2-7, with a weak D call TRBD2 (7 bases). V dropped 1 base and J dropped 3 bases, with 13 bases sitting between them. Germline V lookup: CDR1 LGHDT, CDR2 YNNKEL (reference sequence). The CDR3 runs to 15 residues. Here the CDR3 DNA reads TGTGCCAGCAGCCAAGTAGGGGGGGTGGACTACGAGCAGTACTTC. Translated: CASSQVGGVDYEQYF.

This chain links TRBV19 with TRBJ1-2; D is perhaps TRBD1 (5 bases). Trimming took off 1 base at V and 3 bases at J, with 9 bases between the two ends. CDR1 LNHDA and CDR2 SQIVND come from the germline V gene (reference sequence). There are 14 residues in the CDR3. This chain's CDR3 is CASSIVGGDYGYTF. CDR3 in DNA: TGTGCCAGTAGTATAGTGGGGGGGGACTATGGCTACACCTTC.

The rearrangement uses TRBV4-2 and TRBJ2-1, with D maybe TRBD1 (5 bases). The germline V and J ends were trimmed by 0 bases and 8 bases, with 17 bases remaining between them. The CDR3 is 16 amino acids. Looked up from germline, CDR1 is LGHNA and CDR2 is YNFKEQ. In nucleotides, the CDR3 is TGTGCCAGCAGCCAAGATTACTCTAGGGGTGTCTATGAGCAGTTCTTC. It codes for CASSQDYSRGVYEQFF.

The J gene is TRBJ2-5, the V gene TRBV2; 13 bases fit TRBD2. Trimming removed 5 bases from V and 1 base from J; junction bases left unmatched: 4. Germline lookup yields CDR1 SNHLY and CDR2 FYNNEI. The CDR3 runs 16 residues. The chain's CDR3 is CASSPGLAGTQETQYF. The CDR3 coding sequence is TGTGCCAGCAGTCCGGGACTAGCGGGGACCCAAGAGACCCAGTACTTC.

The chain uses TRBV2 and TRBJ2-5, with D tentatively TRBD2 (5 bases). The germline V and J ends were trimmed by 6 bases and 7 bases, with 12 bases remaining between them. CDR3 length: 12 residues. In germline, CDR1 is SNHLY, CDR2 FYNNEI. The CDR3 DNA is TGTGCCAGCAGCGACCCGAGCGGGACCCAGTACTTC. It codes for CASSDPSGTQYF.

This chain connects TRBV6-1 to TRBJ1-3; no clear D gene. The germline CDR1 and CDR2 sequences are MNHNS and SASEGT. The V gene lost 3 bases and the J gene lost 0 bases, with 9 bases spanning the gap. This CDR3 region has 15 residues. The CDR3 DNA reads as TGTGCCAGCAGTGATGTCCTAGTCTCTGGAAACACCATATATTTT. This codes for CASSDVLVSGNTIYF.

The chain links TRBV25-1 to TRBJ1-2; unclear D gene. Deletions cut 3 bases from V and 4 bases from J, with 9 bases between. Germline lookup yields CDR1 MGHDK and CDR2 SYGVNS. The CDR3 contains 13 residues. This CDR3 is CASSEKVSYGYTF. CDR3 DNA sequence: TGTGCCAGCAGTGAGAAAGTTAGCTATGGCTACACCTTC.

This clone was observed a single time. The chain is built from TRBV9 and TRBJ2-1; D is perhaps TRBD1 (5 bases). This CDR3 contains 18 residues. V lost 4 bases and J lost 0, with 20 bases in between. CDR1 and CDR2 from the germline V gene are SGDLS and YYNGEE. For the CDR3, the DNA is TGTGCCAGCAGCTATAATCCTCTCAGGACAAGCTCCTACAATGAGCAGTTCTTC. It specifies CASSYNPLRTSSYNEQFF.

For the CDR3, the DNA is TGTGCCAGCAGCTTGGACAGGGCTACAACTAATGAAAAACTGTTTTTT. This codes for CASSLDRATTNEKLFF. The chain recombines TRBV5-4 with TRBJ1-4; D is possibly TRBD1 (6 bases). This CDR3 is built from 16 residues. Trimming pared 0 bases from V and 0 bases from J, leaving 9 bases between. CDR1 is SGHNT and CDR2 is YYREEE in the germline V gene (reference sequence).

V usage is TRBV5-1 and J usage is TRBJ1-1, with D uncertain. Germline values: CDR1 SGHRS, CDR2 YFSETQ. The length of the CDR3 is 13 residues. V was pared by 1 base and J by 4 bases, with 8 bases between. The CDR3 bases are TGCGCCAGCAGCTTGTATGCCGGCACTGAAGCTTTCTTT. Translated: CASSLYAGTEAFF.

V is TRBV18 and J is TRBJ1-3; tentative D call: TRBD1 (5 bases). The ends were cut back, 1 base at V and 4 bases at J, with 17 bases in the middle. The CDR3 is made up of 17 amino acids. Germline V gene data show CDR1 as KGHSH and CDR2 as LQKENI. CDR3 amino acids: CASSPRVLQAAGNTIYF. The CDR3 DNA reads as TGTGCCAGCTCACCACGGGTTCTACAGGCTGCGGGAAACACCATATATTTT.

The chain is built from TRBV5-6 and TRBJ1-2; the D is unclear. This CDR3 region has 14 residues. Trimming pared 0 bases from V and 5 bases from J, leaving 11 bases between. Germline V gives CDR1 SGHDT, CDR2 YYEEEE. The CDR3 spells CASSLGTEAYGYTF. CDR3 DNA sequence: TGTGCCAGCAGCTTGGGGACGGAGGCATATGGCTACACCTTC.